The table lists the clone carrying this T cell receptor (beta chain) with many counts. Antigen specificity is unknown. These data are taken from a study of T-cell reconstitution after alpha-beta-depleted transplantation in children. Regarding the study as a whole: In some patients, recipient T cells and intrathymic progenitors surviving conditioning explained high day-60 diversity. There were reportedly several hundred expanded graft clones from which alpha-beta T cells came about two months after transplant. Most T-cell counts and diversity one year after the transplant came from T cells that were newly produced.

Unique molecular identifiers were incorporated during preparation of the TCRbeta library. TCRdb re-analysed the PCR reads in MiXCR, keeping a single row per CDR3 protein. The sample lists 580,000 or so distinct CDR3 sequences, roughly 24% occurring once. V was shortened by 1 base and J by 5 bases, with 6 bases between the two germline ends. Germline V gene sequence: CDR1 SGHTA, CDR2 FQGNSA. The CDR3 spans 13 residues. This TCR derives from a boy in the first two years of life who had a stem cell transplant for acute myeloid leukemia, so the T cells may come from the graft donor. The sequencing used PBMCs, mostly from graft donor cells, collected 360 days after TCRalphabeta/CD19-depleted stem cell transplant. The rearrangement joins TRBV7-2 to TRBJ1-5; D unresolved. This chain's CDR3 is CASSLERDQPQHF. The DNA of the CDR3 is TGTGCCAGCAGCTTAGAGCGCGATCAGCCCCAGCATTTT.